The table lists the clone carrying this T cell receptor (beta chain) with many counts. Its antigen is undetermined. The sample comes from a study of T cell repertoires in cytomegalovirus infection. Findings of the study overall: Dominant in the ex vivo response were TCR beta clonotypes restricted by HLA-C and specific for CMV.

TCRdb re-called the reads with MiXCR, one entry per CDR3 protein. The sample shows around 300,000 distinct CDR3 sequences, roughly a fifth of them seen only once. The material sequenced was cultured PBMCs, taken from culture after CMV antigen stimulation. The receptor was derived from a human donor in good health (CMV status not recorded). Some clones in this sample may be carry-over from other donors' samples.

Written as DNA, the CDR3 is TGTGCCAGCAGCCTCCAGACAGGGCATTCTGGAAACACCATATATTTT. Protein: CASSLQTGHSGNTIYF. V is TRBV11-3 and J is TRBJ1-3; 7 bases are a match to TRBD1. J was trimmed by 1 base and V by 5 bases; bases with no gene match: 8. Germline V gene sequence: CDR1 SGHNT, CDR2 YENEEA. The CDR3 has 16 amino acids.